This TCR beta chain comes out of a study of T cell repertoires in cytomegalovirus infection. In the study overall: Indicated by public TCR beta signatures were CMV infection and matching HLA type.

Notes on this clonotype: Its antigen remains unknown.

Via MiXCR, TCRdb re-called the reads, giving one row per CDR3 protein. The sample holds some 350,000 distinct CDR3 sequences, approximately 18% seen once. Study findings and constraints: HLA-C-restricted CMV-specific TCR beta clonotypes prevailed in the ex vivo response. Cumulative frequency (of public TCR beta family members) identified carriers of CMV plus the relevant HLA.

The TCR was taken from a human donor in good health (CMV status not recorded). Some clones in this sample may be carry-over from other donors' samples. Sequencing was carried out using PBMCs.

CDR3 loop: CASTQGHLATEAFF. CDR3 DNA: TGTGCCAGCACCCAAGGGCATTTAGCCACTGAAGCTTTCTTT. V and J are TRBV25-1 and TRBJ1-1; no firm D call. V lost 7 bases, J lost 4 bases, and 16 bases lay in between. The germline gives CDR1 MGHDK, CDR2 SYGVNS. The CDR3 covers 14 residues.